The 23 T cell receptor beta chains in this list originate from one sample, sequenced in a study of T-cell reconstitution after alpha-beta-depleted transplantation in children. Unique molecular identifiers were used in preparing the TCRbeta library. TCRdb analysed the PCR reads with MiXCR anew, one entry per CDR3 protein. This repertoire shows around 960,000 distinct CDR3 sequences, around 30% found once; its top ten account for 28%. The sample in question was PBMCs, mostly from graft donor cells, obtained 360 days after TCRalphabeta/CD19-depleted stem cell transplant. The receptors stem from a boy under three years old who had a stem cell transplant for SCID, so the T cells may come from the graft donor.

The chain has TRBV20-1 and TRBJ1-5, with D possibly TRBD1 on 6 matching bases. V lost 6 bases and J lost 6, with 21 bases in between. The CDR3 is 15 amino acids. From germline, CDR1 is DFQATT and CDR2 SNEGSKA (reference sequence). CDR3 DNA sequence: TGCAGTGCGGACGAGTCAGGGGATCGAAGTCAGCCCCAGCATTTT. Its translation: CSADESGDRSQPQHF.

V usage is TRBV5-1 and J usage is TRBJ1-4; 9 bases match TRBD1. The ends lost 5 bases at V and 3 bases at J; junction bases unmatched: 11. The CDR3 sequence is 17 residues long. Germline V CDR1 and CDR2: SGHRS, YFSETQ. CDR3 sequence (DNA): TGCGCCAGCAGGGCCGGGACAGGGACCTCCCCTAATGAAAAACTGTTTTTT. Protein: CASRAGTGTSPNEKLFF.

In this sample, this clonotype turned up a few times. The V call is TRBV29-1, the J call TRBJ1-1, with no clear D. Germline CDR1 is SQVTM and CDR2 is ANQGSEA. The V end lost 6 bases, the J end lost 4 bases, and 12 bases lay between the germline ends. The CDR3 totals 12 residues. For the CDR3, the DNA is TGCAGCGTGGGAGGAGGGTCCACTGAAGCTTTCTTT. It codes for CSVGGGSTEAFF.

This rearrangement joins TRBV3-1 to TRBJ1-2; tentative D call: TRBD1 (5 bases). This CDR3 region has 15 residues. The germline V gene encodes CDR1 LGHDT and CDR2 YNNKEL (reference sequence). V dropped 0 bases and J dropped 6 bases, with 14 bases sitting between them. The CDR3 coding sequence is TGTGCCAGCAGCCAAGAAGTAACAGGTCCTAATGGCTACACCTTC. Its protein product is CASSQEVTGPNGYTF. Full variable domain (outside the CDR3, taken from reference TRBV3-1 and TRBJ1-2): DTAVSQTPKYLVTQMGNDKSIKCEQNLGHDTMYWYKQDSKKFLKIMFSYNNKELIINETVPNRFSPKSPDKAHLNLHINSLELGDSAVYFCASSQEVTGPNGYTFGSGTRLTVV.

This clonotype was counted a few times. J is TRBJ2-2 and V is TRBV2; D is unclear. The CDR3 sequence is 12 residues long. V was pared by 6 bases and J by 5 bases, with 7 bases between. The V gene's germline CDR1 is SNHLY and CDR2 FYNNEI. The CDR3 sequence is CASRDQTGELFF. As DNA, the CDR3 is TGTGCCAGCAGAGACCAGACCGGGGAGCTGTTTTTT.

This chain joins TRBV20-1 and TRBJ2-3; tentatively, D is TRBD1 (6 bases). V was trimmed by 6 bases and J by 4 bases, leaving 11 bases between them. Germline V gene data show CDR1 as DFQATT and CDR2 as SNEGSKA (reference sequence). This CDR3 contains 12 residues. The CDR3 loop is CSATQGADTQYF. CDR3 nucleotide sequence: TGCAGTGCCACACAGGGTGCAGATACGCAGTATTTT.

The chain employs TRBV3-1 and TRBJ2-2, with 7 positions matching TRBD1. Germline trimming cut 0 bases from V and 0 bases from J; bases unmatched to any gene: 4. Germline loops: CDR1 LGHDT, CDR2 YNNKEL (reference sequence). This CDR3 has 17 amino acids. CDR3 protein: CASSQDPGGSNTGELFF. In DNA, the CDR3 is TGTGCCAGCAGCCAAGACCCAGGGGGATCGAACACCGGGGAGCTGTTTTTT.

The CDR3 loop reads CASSEGGRNTGELFF. DNA of the CDR3: TGTGCCAGCAGCGAAGGGGGGAGGAACACCGGGGAGCTGTTTTTT. The chain links TRBV9 to TRBJ2-2; D may match TRBD1 or TRBD2 (6 bases each). From germline, CDR1 is SGDLS and CDR2 YYNGEE. V dropped 3 bases and J dropped 1 base, with 10 bases sitting between them. The CDR3 runs to 15 residues.

This clonotype appeared a single time. V is TRBV7-6 and J is TRBJ2-5; the D gene could be TRBD1 or TRBD2 (5 bases each). Germline lookup yields CDR1 SGHVS and CDR2 FNYEAQ. V was cut by 0 bases and J by 7 bases, with 9 bases left in between. The CDR3 has 13 residues. CDR3 protein: CASSLAGDGTQYF. The CDR3 nucleotides are TGTGCCAGCAGCTTAGCGGGGGACGGGACCCAGTACTTC.

The sample holds many counts of this clonotype. The CDR3 loop is CASSLVRTGSTEAFF. The CDR3 nucleotides read TGTGCCAGCAGCTTAGTTAGGACAGGGAGCACTGAAGCTTTCTTT. The V and J genes are TRBV7-2 and TRBJ1-1; 8 bases align to TRBD1. The CDR3 covers 15 residues. V gave up 1 base and J gave up 4 bases; unmatched junction bases: 5. The germline CDR1 and CDR2 sequences are SGHTA and FQGNSA.

The CDR3, as DNA: TGTGCCAGCAGCCAAGATCAACCAGCGGGGATGCAGTTCTTC. It yields the protein CASSQDQPAGMQFF. The V call is TRBV4-2, the J call TRBJ2-1; TRBD2 aligns across 7 bases. Germline loops: CDR1 LGHNA, CDR2 YNFKEQ. The CDR3 is 14 amino acids. V lost 0 bases and J lost 12; bases outside the gene matches: 8.

The chain employs TRBV20-1 and TRBJ2-2, with TRBD2 matching 7 bases. The trim removed 3 bases at V and 3 bases at J, leaving 7 bases unmatched. The length of the CDR3 is 15 residues. Germline CDR1 DFQATT, CDR2 SNEGSKA (reference sequence). CDR3 sequence: CSASALRGDTGELFF. DNA for the CDR3: TGCAGTGCTAGTGCCCTTCGGGGGGACACCGGGGAGCTGTTTTTT.

The J gene is TRBJ1-2, the V gene TRBV4-3; 9 bases are shared with TRBD1. This CDR3 spans 18 amino acids. The V and J ends lost 0 bases and 4 bases, in that order; junction bases with no gene match: 12. Germline lookup yields CDR1 LGHNA and CDR2 YSLEER. This CDR3 is CASSQDVDRTGVIYGYTF. The DNA for the CDR3 is TGCGCCAGCAGCCAAGATGTTGACAGGACAGGGGTTATCTATGGCTACACCTTC.

Of note for this clonotype: This may stem from a read error, because a much larger clone lies one nucleotide away. This sequence joins TRBV2 and TRBJ2-3, with TRBD1 identical over 7 bases. V was clipped by 7 bases and J by 0 bases; unmatched bases: 7. The CDR3 has 15 residues. CDR1 is SNHLY, CDR2 FYNNEI, per germline. CDR3 region: CASTGGQSSTDTQYF. The CDR3 DNA reads as TGTGCCAGCACTGGGGGACAGTCAAGCACAGATACGCAGTATTTT.

The CDR3 DNA is TGTGCCACCAGCAGAGGAGCGGGGGGTAACACCGGGGAGCTGTTTTTT. Translated, it gives CATSRGAGGNTGELFF. The chain is built from TRBV15 and TRBJ2-2, with 9 bases lining up with TRBD2. The length of the CDR3 is 16 residues. With V trimmed by 1 base and J by 2 bases, 2 bases remained unmatched. The germline gives CDR1 LNHNV, CDR2 YYDKDF (reference sequence).

CDR3 protein: CASSHIAPGQGANEQFF. The CDR3 coding sequence is TGCGCCAGCAGCCATATCGCCCCGGGACAGGGGGCCAATGAGCAGTTCTTC. The chain recombines TRBV4-3 with TRBJ2-1; 12 bases are a match to TRBD1. This CDR3 has 17 amino acids. Germline V gene data show CDR1 as LGHNA and CDR2 as YSLEER. V lost 3 bases to trimming and J lost 6 bases; unmatched junction nucleotides: 9.

Only a few counts were recorded for this clonotype. The chain combines TRBV20-1 with TRBJ2-3; TRBD2 matches at 10 bases. The CDR3 totals 17 residues. Trimming removed 0 bases from V and 0 bases from J; junction bases left unmatched: 6. CDR1 and CDR2 (germline): DFQATT, SNEGSKA (reference sequence). This chain's CDR3 is CSARDRASGGSTDTQYF. The DNA of the CDR3 is TGCAGTGCTAGAGATCGGGCTAGCGGGGGTAGCACAGATACGCAGTATTTT.

The V gene is TRBV5-1, the J gene TRBJ2-3, with TRBD1 matching over 7 bases. Germline values: CDR1 SGHRS, CDR2 YFSETQ. After removal of 4 bases from V and 5 bases from J, the junction contained 7 bases not matched to a gene. CDR3 length equals 14 residues. CDR3: CASSALDRVDTQYF. The CDR3 DNA reads as TGCGCCAGCAGCGCCCTCGACAGGGTAGATACGCAGTATTTT.

This clonotype was picked up a small number of times. DNA for the CDR3: TGCGCCAGCAGCACCGGGACTAGCGGGAGATACAATGAGCAGTTCTTC. It yields the protein CASSTGTSGRYNEQFF. The chain uses TRBV5-1 and TRBJ2-1; 14 nucleotides line up with TRBD2. Germline V CDR1 and CDR2: SGHRS, YFSETQ. Unmatched junction bases numbered 4, after V lost 4 bases and J lost 4 bases. This CDR3 is 16 amino acids long.

V is TRBV12-3 or TRBV12-4 and J is TRBJ2-7; D is possibly TRBD1 (6 bases). With 7 bases removed from V and 5 bases from J, the gap between germline ends came to 12 bases. The length of the CDR3 is 12 residues. CDR3 protein: CASTHGGHEQYF. The CDR3 nucleotides are TGTGCCAGCACCCATGGGGGCCACGAGCAGTACTTC.

The table lists this clonotype with a few counts. This sequence joins TRBV28 and TRBJ2-7; possibly TRBD1 for D (5 bases). Trimming shortened V by 3 bases and J by 6 bases, and 12 bases separated the two germline ends. Per the germline V gene, CDR1 is MDHEN and CDR2 is SYDVKM. The CDR3 sequence is 13 residues long. The CDR3 protein is CASSFKQVGEQYF. The DNA for the CDR3 is TGTGCCAGCAGTTTCAAACAGGTCGGCGAGCAGTACTTC.

Of note for this clonotype: The junction differs from germline at one of its ends, possibly a read error. The gene calls are TRBV12-3 or TRBV12-4 and TRBJ2-2; D may match TRBD1 or TRBD2 (5 bases each). The length of the CDR3 is 13 residues. CDR3 residues: CATSGTFTGELFF. CDR3 nucleotides: TGTGCCACCAGTGGGACCTTCACCGGGGAGCTGTTTTTT.

The chain couples TRBV20-1 to TRBJ2-7, with D hard to call. Germline CDR1 and CDR2: DFQATT and SNEGSKA (reference sequence). This CDR3 contains 14 residues. Trimming pared 5 bases from V and 1 base from J, leaving 15 bases between. The CDR3 nucleotides are TGCAGTGCTGGGGTCCCTCGAGCGTCCTACGAGCAGTACTTC. It codes for CSAGVPRASYEQYF.